This T cell receptor (beta chain) appears in the sequencing data of a study of glioma-infiltrating T cells after dendritic cell vaccination. About the study: Monocyte-derived dendritic cells, cultured 7 to 8 days with IL-4 and GM-CSF, were pulsed with autologous tumor lysate.

Trimming took off 0 bases at V and 5 bases at J, with 11 bases between the two ends. CDR1 is MGHRA, CDR2 YSYEKL, per germline. CDR3 length: 15 residues. Libraries were prepared by immunoSEQ multiplex PCR; TCRdb keeps only in-frame clonotypes and omits some of them. The repertoire holds tens of thousands of clones, with 85% to 90% as singletons. No glioblastoma patient carried an isocitrate dehydrogenase mutation. The sample consisted of blood, taken before dendritic cell vaccination. The V call is TRBV4-1, the J call TRBJ1-5, with D perhaps matching TRBD1 (5 bases). This clonotype was obtained from a human donor with glioblastoma. The CDR3 bases are TGCGCCAGCAGCCAAGAGGGGCAGGCCCATCAGCCCCAGCATTTT. As protein: CASSQEGQAHQPQHF.